The 25 T cell receptor beta chains in this list originate from one sample, sequenced in a study of T-cell reconstitution after alpha-beta-depleted transplantation in children. Unique molecular identifiers were used to barcode this TCRbeta library. MiXCR was run by TCRdb on the PCR reads, yielding one entry per CDR3 protein. The sample includes fewer than 750,000 distinct CDR3 sequences, 25% to 30% of them seen just once. The sequencing used PBMCs, collected before TCRalphabeta/CD19-depleted stem cell transplant. The receptor source for this set is a boy under three years old with Wiskott-Aldrich syndrome, due to receive a stem cell transplant.

This clonotype was seen a handful of times. The chain links TRBV5-4 to TRBJ2-3, with 8 bases lining up with TRBD1. Per the germline V gene, CDR1 is SGHNT and CDR2 is YYREEE (reference sequence). V lost 3 bases and J lost 2; bases outside the gene matches: 8. The CDR3 has 16 amino acids. This CDR3 reads CASSSRQGWNTDTQYF. CDR3 DNA sequence: TGTGCCAGCAGCTCAAGACAGGGGTGGAACACAGATACGCAGTATTTT.

This clonotype was recorded a few times. The chain is built from TRBV27 and TRBJ2-5; TRBD2 matches at 13 bases. Germline-derived CDR1 and CDR2 are MNHEY and SMNVEV (reference sequence). With 0 bases clipped from V and 5 bases from J, the junction kept 9 bases outside the gene matches. The CDR3 runs 18 residues. The CDR3 coding sequence is TGTGCCAGCAGTTTATCGCGACTAGCGGGAGGAGGAATCGAGACCCAGTACTTC. Protein product: CASSLSRLAGGGIETQYF.

The rearrangement uses TRBV5-6 and TRBJ2-7, with D unresolved. Germline values: CDR1 SGHDT, CDR2 YYEEEE. The CDR3 extends over 14 amino acids. Trimming took 1 base from V and 1 from J, leaving 9 bases between them. CDR3 sequence: CASSLSPASYEQYF. The CDR3 DNA reads TGTGCCAGCAGCTTGTCACCGGCATCCTACGAGCAGTACTTC.

V is TRBV5-1 and J is TRBJ2-1; perhaps TRBD1 as D (6 bases). CDR3 length: 17 residues. Trimming took 4 bases from V and 6 from J, leaving 23 bases between them. The V gene's germline CDR1 is SGHRS and CDR2 YFSETQ. Written as DNA, the CDR3 is TGCGCCAGCAGCATCCTCTTTGGGACAAATAGTTCCAATGAGCAGTTCTTC. This codes for CASSILFGTNSSNEQFF.

This rearrangement joins TRBV7-9 to TRBJ2-1; 7 bases fit TRBD2. This CDR3 contains 16 residues. V lost 3 bases to trimming and J lost 4 bases; unmatched junction nucleotides: 9. The germline V gene has CDR1 SEHNR and CDR2 FQNEAQ (reference sequence). DNA for the CDR3: TGTGCCAGCAGCTTTAGAGGGAGCGGGGAATACAATGAGCAGTTCTTC. As protein: CASSFRGSGEYNEQFF. Using reference TRBV7-9 and TRBJ2-1 for the parts outside the CDR3, the full variable domain is DTGVSQNPRHKITKRGQNVTFRCDPISEHNRLYWYRQTLGQGPEFLTYFQNEAQLEKSRLLSDRFSAERPKGSFSTLEIQRTEQGDSAMYLCASSFRGSGEYNEQFFGPGTRLTVL.

The rearrangement links TRBV24-1 to TRBJ2-1, with TRBD2 identical over 7 bases. V lost 3 bases and J lost 4; bases outside the gene matches: 5. CDR1 and CDR2 (germline): KGHDR, SFDVKD. This CDR3 region has 15 residues. The CDR3 sequence: CATSDPSGVYNEQFF. CDR3 sequence (DNA): TGTGCCACCAGTGATCCTAGCGGAGTATACAATGAGCAGTTCTTC.

The genes are TRBV20-1 and TRBJ2-6; D is ambiguous. CDR1 is DFQATT, CDR2 SNEGSKA, per germline (reference sequence). This CDR3 contains 16 residues. V lost 0 bases and J lost 4, with 13 bases in between. The CDR3 protein is CSAREVAVTGANVLTF. CDR3 DNA sequence: TGCAGTGCTAGAGAGGTGGCGGTAACCGGGGCCAACGTCCTGACTTTC.

This clonotype was detected only a few times. The chain couples TRBV4-1 to TRBJ2-2; 9 positions agree with TRBD1. The CDR3 is made up of 17 amino acids. Germline lookup yields CDR1 MGHRA and CDR2 YSYEKL. Trimming at V came to 5 bases and at J to 0 bases, leaving 7 bases not matched to a gene. CDR3 nucleotides: TGCGCCAGCAGCACCCCGGGGGACAGGGCGAACACCGGGGAGCTGTTTTTT. Translation gives CASSTPGDRANTGELFF.

V gene TRBV11-2 combines with J gene TRBJ2-1, with 9 bases matching TRBD2. CDR3 size: 16 residues. With 1 base clipped from V and 3 bases from J, the junction kept 4 bases outside the gene matches. Per germline, CDR1 SGHAT and CDR2 FQNNGV. CDR3 DNA sequence: TGTGCCAGCAGCTTAGTGGCTAGCGGGGTCTACAATGAGCAGTTCTTC. Its protein product is CASSLVASGVYNEQFF.

This clonotype was observed a handful of times. Written as DNA, the CDR3 is TGCGCCAGCAGCTCCGAATCCTCTGGGGCCAACGTCCTGACTTTC. This codes for CASSSESSGANVLTF. The genes are TRBV5-1 and TRBJ2-6; D gene ambiguous. Trimming cost V 3 bases and J 0 bases, with 7 bases left between them. This CDR3 contains 15 residues. The V gene's germline CDR1 is SGHRS and CDR2 YFSETQ.

This clonotype came up a few times. V is TRBV12-3 or TRBV12-4 and J is TRBJ2-1; 9 bases are a match to TRBD2. J was trimmed by 3 bases and V by 8 bases; bases with no gene match: 2. The CDR3 totals 13 residues. As DNA, the CDR3 is TGTGCCAGCGCGACTAGCGGCTACAATGAGCAGTTCTTC. Amino acids: CASATSGYNEQFF.

V gene TRBV6-5 combines with J gene TRBJ2-7, with D perhaps TRBD2 (5 bases). The CDR3 is 15 residues long. The germline V gene has CDR1 MNHEY and CDR2 SVGAGI. The ends were cut back, 4 bases at V and 7 bases at J, with 20 bases in the middle. The CDR3 is CASSSLAAAGEEQYF. The DNA of the CDR3 is TGTGCCAGCAGTTCGCTAGCTGCGGCTGGAGAAGAGCAGTACTTC.

This chain links TRBV27 with TRBJ2-7, with D perhaps matching TRBD1 (6 bases). V lost 6 bases to trimming and J lost 1 base, with 10 bases between them. This CDR3 has 13 amino acids. Germline V lookup: CDR1 MNHEY, CDR2 SMNVEV (reference sequence). CDR3 in amino acids: CASSIGQSYEQYF. In nucleotides, the CDR3 is TGTGCCAGCAGCATAGGACAGTCCTACGAGCAGTACTTC.

In this sample, this clonotype turned up once. This sequence joins TRBV7-9 and TRBJ1-2; possible D gene TRBD1, 5 bases. Trimming removed 8 bases from V and 4 bases from J, with 11 bases in between. CDR3 size: 12 residues. Germline V lookup: CDR1 SEHNR, CDR2 FQNEAQ (reference sequence). CDR3 bases: TGTGCCAGCGCCGAAGGGGCCTATGGCTACACCTTC. The encoded protein is CASAEGAYGYTF.

V usage is TRBV27 and J usage is TRBJ2-6; D gene uncertain. V gave up 5 bases and J gave up 4 bases, with 18 bases separating them. The CDR3 is 17 residues long. Germline CDR1 and CDR2: MNHEY and SMNVEV (reference sequence). The CDR3 protein is CASSRGAVTSGANVLTF. The CDR3 DNA reads as TGTGCCAGCAGTCGTGGAGCTGTGACATCGGGGGCCAACGTCCTGACTTTC.

CDR3 protein: CASSGRTGNPSYEQYF. In DNA, the CDR3 is TGTGCCAGCAGTGGGCGGACAGGGAACCCCTCCTACGAGCAGTACTTC. The chain is built from TRBV6-2 or TRBV6-3 and TRBJ2-7; 8 bases map to TRBD1. Unmatched junction bases numbered 9, after V lost 5 bases and J lost 0 bases. The germline V gene has CDR1 MNHEY and CDR2 SVGEGT. The CDR3 spans 16 residues.

This chain uses TRBV5-1 with TRBJ1-6; D may be TRBD1 (5 bases). This CDR3 contains 17 residues. V was pared by 2 bases and J by 6 bases, with 18 bases between. Germline V gives CDR1 SGHRS, CDR2 YFSETQ. Here the CDR3 DNA reads TGCGCCAGCAGCTTAAAAGGGCCGGATGGGGCTAATTCACCCCTCCACTTT. Translation gives CASSLKGPDGANSPLHF. Based on the CDR3 plus reference TRBV5-1 and TRBJ1-6, the full variable domain is KAGVTQTPRYLIKTRGQQVTLSCSPISGHRSVSWYQQTPGQGLQFLFEYFSETQRNKGNFPGRFSGRQFSNSRSEMNVSTLELGDSALYLCASSLKGPDGANSPLHFGNGTRLTVT.

Comments on this clonotype: At one boundary the junction diverges from the germline segment, which might be a read error. The V gene is TRBV5-1, the J gene TRBJ2-1, with D possibly matching TRBD2 (5 bases). The germline V gene has CDR1 SGHRS and CDR2 YFSETQ. This CDR3 contains 14 residues. The CDR3 loop is CASTTLGSYNGQFF. The CDR3 DNA follows: TGCGCCAGCACCACACTAGGATCCTACAATGGGCAGTTCTTC.

This clonotype has only a few counts. The chain is built from TRBV5-6 and TRBJ2-2; tentatively, D is TRBD2 (6 bases). V lost 2 bases, J lost 11 bases, and 16 bases lay in between. Looked up from germline, CDR1 is SGHDT and CDR2 is YYEEEE. This CDR3 has 14 amino acids. The CDR3 loop is CASSLTPWGEELFF. The CDR3 DNA sequence: TGTGCCAGCAGCTTAACCCCCTGGGGGGAAGAGCTGTTTTTT.

This clonotype was found a few times. The rearrangement uses TRBV12-3 or TRBV12-4 and TRBJ1-5; 8 bases fit TRBD1. V trimming: 3 bases; J trimming: 6 bases; junction bases outside the gene matches: 4. The CDR3 has 14 amino acids. CDR3 nucleotides: TGTGCCAGCAGTTTCGGGACAGGTGGTCAGCCCCAGCATTTT. Translated, it gives CASSFGTGGQPQHF.

The chain employs TRBV29-1 and TRBJ2-7; D gene ambiguous. Germline CDR1 and CDR2: SQVTM and ANQGSEA. The CDR3 runs to 12 residues. V dropped 5 bases and J dropped 0 bases, with 8 bases sitting between them. CDR3 loop: CSVMSPSYEQYF. The CDR3 nucleotides are TGCAGCGTTATGAGTCCCTCCTACGAGCAGTACTTC.

There are a few counts of this clonotype. The chain carries TRBV3-1 and TRBJ2-5, with D perhaps matching TRBD2 (5 bases). This CDR3 comprises 13 residues. Between the trimmed V and J ends, which lost 1 base and 3 bases, there was a span of 6 bases. Germline V CDR1 and CDR2: LGHDT, YNNKEL (reference sequence). The CDR3 DNA reads TGTGCCAGCAGCCAAGCCGGGGAAGAGACCCAGTACTTC. It encodes CASSQAGEETQYF.

The V call is TRBV5-1, the J call TRBJ2-4, with D hard to call. Trimming stripped 2 bases from V and 4 bases from J, with 7 bases between. This CDR3 comprises 13 residues. The germline V gene encodes CDR1 SGHRS and CDR2 YFSETQ. The DNA of the CDR3 is TGCGCCAGCAGCTTAACCCTGAAAAACATTCAGTACTTC. Translated: CASSLTLKNIQYF.

J is TRBJ2-4 and V is TRBV11-3, with 10 positions matching TRBD2. The V and J ends lost 2 bases and 7 bases, in that order; junction bases with no gene match: 5. CDR3 length: 15 residues. Germline V gene lookup returns CDR1 SGHNT and CDR2 YENEEA. The CDR3 protein is CASSLSSGSLNIQYF. The DNA of the CDR3 is TGTGCCAGCAGCTTATCTAGCGGGAGTTTGAACATTCAGTACTTC.

A single count supports this clonotype. The chain combines TRBV7-9 with TRBJ2-2; the D gene is possibly TRBD1 (5 bases). Germline assignment: CDR1 SEHNR and CDR2 FQNEAQ (reference sequence). The CDR3 loop spans 14 amino acids. Trimming took 7 bases from V and 4 from J, leaving 13 bases between them. The CDR3 nucleotides read TGTGCCAGCACCGGAACAGGTTCCACCGGGGAGCTGTTTTTT. As protein: CASTGTGSTGELFF.